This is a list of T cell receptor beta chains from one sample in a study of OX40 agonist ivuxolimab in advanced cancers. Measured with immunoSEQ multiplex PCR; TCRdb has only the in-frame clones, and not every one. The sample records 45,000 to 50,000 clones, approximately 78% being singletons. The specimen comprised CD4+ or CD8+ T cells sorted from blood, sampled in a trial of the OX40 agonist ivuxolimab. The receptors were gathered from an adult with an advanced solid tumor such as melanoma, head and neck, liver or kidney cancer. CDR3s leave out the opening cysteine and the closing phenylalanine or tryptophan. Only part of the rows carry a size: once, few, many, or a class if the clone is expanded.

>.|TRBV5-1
ASSLNYNEQF
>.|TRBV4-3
ASSQGGSTDTQY
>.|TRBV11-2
ASSLEAGRSYNEQF
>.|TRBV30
AWSVGAVDQPQH
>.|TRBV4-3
ASSQGRGTGNYGYT
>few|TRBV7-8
ASSLEAGQGS
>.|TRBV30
AWNFDTGHSDGYT
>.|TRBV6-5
ATRRGGHLWTEAF
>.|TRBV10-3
AISEGRVLYGYT
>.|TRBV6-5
ASSYSGGSYNEQF
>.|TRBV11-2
ASSPYSNQPQH
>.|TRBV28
ASRSGTGATEAF
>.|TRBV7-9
ASSLAPGAEAF
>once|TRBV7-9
ASSSTRGRPVTEAF
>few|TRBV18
ASSPPLVGLAADYEQY
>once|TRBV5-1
ASSKEDSYNEQF
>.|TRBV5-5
ASSLVQTISGNTIY
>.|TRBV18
ASSPWTGNTGELF
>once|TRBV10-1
ASSESTGANTEAF
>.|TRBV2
ASSGRGVYEQY
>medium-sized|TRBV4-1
ASSRPGTEAF
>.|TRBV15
ATSRDRVGRGYSYEQY
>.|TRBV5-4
ASSLDWGPTEAF
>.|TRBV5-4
ASSGSLAGAGEQY
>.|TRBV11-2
AGGGRGETQY
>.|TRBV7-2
ASSLWLAGGGEQY
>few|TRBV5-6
ASSRITGVYEQY
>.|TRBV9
ASSVRGCDSGGELF
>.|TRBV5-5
ASSQATGMFGYT
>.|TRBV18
ASSPTTDNEQF
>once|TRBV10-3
AINPGRANTEAF
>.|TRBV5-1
ASSSIGSRTDTQY
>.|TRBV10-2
ASSEGLGGRYNEQF
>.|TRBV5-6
ASSPRGDRGSYEQY
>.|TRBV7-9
ASSPGLASDTQY
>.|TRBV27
ASSGLAGQLYNEQF
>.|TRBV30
ARDSPGNTIY
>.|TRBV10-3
AISESRNEQF
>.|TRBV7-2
ASSLEGRLETQY
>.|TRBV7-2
ASSLDRAPGRKLF
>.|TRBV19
ASSIRTMNTEAF
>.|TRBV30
ASAGMNTGELF
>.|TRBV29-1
SVRTGSYGYT
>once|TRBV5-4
ASTPSPTQPGNTDTQY
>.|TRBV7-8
ASSRTGVKGYGYT
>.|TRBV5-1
ASSPVGGAYNEQF
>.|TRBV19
ASSIVTSGRVGAKNIQY
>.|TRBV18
ASSPPSGDNEQF
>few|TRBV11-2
ASSPPGLGEFY
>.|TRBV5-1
ASSSRDRGTNEKLF
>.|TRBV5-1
ASSLEPGRGINYGYT
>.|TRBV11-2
ASSLVMGGNQPQH
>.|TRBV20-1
SASTDTEAF
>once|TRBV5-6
ASSPGRRDYGYT
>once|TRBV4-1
ASSHRDSPNIC
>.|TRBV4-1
ASSQRDSAGETQY
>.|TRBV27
ASSLGGSNQPQH